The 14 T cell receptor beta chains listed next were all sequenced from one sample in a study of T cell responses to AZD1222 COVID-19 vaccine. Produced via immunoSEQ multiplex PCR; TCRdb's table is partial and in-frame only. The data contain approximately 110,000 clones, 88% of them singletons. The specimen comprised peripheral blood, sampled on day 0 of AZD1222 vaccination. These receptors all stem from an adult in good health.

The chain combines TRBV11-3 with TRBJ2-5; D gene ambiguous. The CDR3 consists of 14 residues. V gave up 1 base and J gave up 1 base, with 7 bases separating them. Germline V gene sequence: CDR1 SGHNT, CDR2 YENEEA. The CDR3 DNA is TGTGCCAGCAGCTTAGGGCCGGCCCAAGAGACCCAGTACTTC. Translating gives CASSLGPAQETQYF.

This CDR3 reads CASSTPGTGDEKLFF. CDR3 in DNA: TGTGCCAGTAGTACCCCCGGGACAGGGGATGAAAAACTGTTTTTT. This chain uses TRBV19 with TRBJ1-4; 10 nucleotides match TRBD1. Trimming removed 4 bases from V and 6 bases from J; junction bases left unmatched: 5. The CDR3 has 15 amino acids. Germline CDR1 is LNHDA and CDR2 is SQIVND (reference sequence).

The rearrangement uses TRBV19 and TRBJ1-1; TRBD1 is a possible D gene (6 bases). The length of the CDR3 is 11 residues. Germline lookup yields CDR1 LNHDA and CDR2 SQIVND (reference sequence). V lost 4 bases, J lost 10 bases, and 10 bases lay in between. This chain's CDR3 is CASSNRVVAFF. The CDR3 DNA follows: TGTGCCAGTAGTAACAGGGTCGTAGCTTTCTTT.

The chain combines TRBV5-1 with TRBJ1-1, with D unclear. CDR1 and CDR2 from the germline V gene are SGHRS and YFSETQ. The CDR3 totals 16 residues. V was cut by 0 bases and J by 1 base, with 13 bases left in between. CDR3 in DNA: TGCGCCAGCAGCTTGGTAGCAGCGACCCAGAACACTGAAGCTTTCTTT. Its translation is CASSLVAATQNTEAFF.

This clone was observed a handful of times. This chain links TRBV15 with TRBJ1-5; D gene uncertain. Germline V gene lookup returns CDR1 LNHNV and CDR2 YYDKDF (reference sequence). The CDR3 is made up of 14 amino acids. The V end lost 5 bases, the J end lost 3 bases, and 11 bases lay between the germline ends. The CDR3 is CATSDPGNNQPQHF. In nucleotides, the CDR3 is TGTGCCACCAGCGACCCAGGAAACAATCAGCCCCAGCATTTT.

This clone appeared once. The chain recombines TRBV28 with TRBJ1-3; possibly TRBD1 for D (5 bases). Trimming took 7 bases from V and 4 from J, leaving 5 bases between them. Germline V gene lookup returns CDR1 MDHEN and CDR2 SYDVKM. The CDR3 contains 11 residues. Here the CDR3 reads CASKGGNTIYF. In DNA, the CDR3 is TGTGCCAGCAAGGGGGGAAACACCATATATTTT.

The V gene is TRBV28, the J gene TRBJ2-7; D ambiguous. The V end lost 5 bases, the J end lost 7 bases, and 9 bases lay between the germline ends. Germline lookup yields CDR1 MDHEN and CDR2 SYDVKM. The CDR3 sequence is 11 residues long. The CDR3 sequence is CASSPTSEQYF. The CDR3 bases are TGTGCCAGCAGTCCTACCTCGGAGCAGTACTTC.

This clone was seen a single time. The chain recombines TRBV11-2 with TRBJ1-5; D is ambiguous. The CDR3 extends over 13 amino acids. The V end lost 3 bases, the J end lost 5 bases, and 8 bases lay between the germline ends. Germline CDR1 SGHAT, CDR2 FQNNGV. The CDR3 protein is CASSLTEYQPQHF. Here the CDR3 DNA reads TGTGCCAGCAGCTTGACGGAGTATCAGCCCCAGCATTTT.

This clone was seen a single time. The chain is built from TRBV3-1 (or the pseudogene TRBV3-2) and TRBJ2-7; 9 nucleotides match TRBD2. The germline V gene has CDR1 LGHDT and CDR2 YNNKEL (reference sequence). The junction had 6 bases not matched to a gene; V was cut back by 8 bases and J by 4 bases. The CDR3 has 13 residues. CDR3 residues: CASGGRAVYEQYF. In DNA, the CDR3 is TGTGCCAGCGGCGGGAGGGCCGTTTACGAGCAGTACTTC.

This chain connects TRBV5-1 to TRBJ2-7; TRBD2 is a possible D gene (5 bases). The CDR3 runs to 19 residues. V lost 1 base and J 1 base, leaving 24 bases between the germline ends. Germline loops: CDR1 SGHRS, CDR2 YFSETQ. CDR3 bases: TGCGCCAGCAGCTTGCCCAAAAGCCCCCCGGACTCAAAGTCCTACGAGCAGTACTTC. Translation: CASSLPKSPPDSKSYEQYF.

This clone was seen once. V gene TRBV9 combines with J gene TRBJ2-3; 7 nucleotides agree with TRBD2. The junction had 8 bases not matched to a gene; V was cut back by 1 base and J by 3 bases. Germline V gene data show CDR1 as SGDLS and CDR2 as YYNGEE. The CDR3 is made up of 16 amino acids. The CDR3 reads CASSVWEGAWTDTQYF. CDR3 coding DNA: TGTGCCAGCAGCGTATGGGAGGGAGCGTGGACAGATACGCAGTATTTT.

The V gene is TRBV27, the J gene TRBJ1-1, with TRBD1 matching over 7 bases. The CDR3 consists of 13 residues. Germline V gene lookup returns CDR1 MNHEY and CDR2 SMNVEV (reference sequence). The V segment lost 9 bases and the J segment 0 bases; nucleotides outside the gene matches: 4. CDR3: CASGTAMNTEAFF. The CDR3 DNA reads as TGTGCCAGTGGGACAGCTATGAACACTGAAGCTTTCTTT.

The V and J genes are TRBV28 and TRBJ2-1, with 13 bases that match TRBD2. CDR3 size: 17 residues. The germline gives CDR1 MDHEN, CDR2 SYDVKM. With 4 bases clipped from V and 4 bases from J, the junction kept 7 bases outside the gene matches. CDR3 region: CASSSTGTSGIYNEQFF. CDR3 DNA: TGTGCCAGCAGTTCCACGGGGACTAGCGGGATTTACAATGAGCAGTTCTTC.

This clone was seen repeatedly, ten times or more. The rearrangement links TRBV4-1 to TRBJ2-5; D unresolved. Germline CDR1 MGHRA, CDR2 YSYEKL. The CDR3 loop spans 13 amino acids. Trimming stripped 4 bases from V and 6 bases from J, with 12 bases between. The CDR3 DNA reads TGCGCCAGCAGCCCCTTAGACCCCAAGACCCAGTACTTC. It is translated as CASSPLDPKTQYF.